The clone carrying this T cell receptor beta chain was seen a single time. What it binds is not known. This specimen comes from a study of T cell responses to AZD1222 COVID-19 vaccine. General study results and limits: Females outnumbered males among donors, who were mostly white British; clonal diversity was possibly underestimated. Only a handful of AZD1222 recipients were seropositive at baseline. No repertoire was sampled before or during the peak T cell response, only after it. Spike as a whole was targeted by vaccine-associated CD4 TCRs, dominant at 160-218 and 743-854.

The assay was immunoSEQ multiplex PCR, and TCRdb's table has in-frame clones only and misses some. In the table there are about 150,000 clones, 86% of which are singletons. The CDR3 has 16 amino acids. The V segment lost 5 bases and the J segment 8 bases; nucleotides outside the gene matches: 17. The germline CDR1 and CDR2 sequences are KGHSH and LQKENI. The specimen comprised peripheral blood, sampled on day 0 of MenACWY control vaccination. The chain has TRBV18 and TRBJ1-2; 7 bases map to TRBD1. The sequence came from an adult in good health. As DNA, the CDR3 is TGTGCCAGCTCAGCAATGACGGACAGGCCTGGGGAAGGCTACACCTTC. Translated, it gives CASSAMTDRPGEGYTF.